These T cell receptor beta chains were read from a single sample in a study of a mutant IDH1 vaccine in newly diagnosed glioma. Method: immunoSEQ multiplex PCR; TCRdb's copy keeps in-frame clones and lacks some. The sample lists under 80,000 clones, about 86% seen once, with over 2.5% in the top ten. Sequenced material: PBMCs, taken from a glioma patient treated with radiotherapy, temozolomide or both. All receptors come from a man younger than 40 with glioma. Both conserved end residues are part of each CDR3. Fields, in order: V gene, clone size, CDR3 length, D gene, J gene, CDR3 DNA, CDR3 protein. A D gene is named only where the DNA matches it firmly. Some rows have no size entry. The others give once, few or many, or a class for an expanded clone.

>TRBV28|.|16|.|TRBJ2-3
TGTGCCAGCAGCCGACTTGGAGGGCCCACCACAGATACGCAGTATTTT
CASSRLGGPTTDTQYF
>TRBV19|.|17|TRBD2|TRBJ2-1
TGTGCCAGTAGTATGGGGTTACCGGGACTAGCTAACAATGAGCAGTTCTTC
CASSMGLPGLANNEQFF
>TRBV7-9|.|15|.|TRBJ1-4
TGTGCCAGCAGCCAGGGGACACCCGGCCCTGAAAAACTGTTTTTT
CASSQGTPGPEKLFF
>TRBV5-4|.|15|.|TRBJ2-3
TGTGCCAGCAGCTTGGGGGATGTCACCACAGATACGCAGTATTTT
CASSLGDVTTDTQYF
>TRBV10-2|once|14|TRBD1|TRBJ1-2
TGCGCCAGCAGTGATGGCCAGGGGGCGCATGGCTACACCTTC
CASSDGQGAHGYTF
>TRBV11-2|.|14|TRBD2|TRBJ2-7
TGTGCCAGCAGCACTCGGGGGGGCCAAAACGAGCAGTACTTC
CASSTRGGQNEQYF
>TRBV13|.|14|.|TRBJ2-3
TGTGCCAGCAGCTTAGGGGCCAGCACAGATACGCAGTATTTT
CASSLGASTDTQYF
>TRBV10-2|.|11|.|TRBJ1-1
TGCGCCAGCACCCCGGGGGGAGAAGCTTTCTTT
CASTPGGEAFF
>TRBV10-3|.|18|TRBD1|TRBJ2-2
TGTGCCATCAGTGACTTGGACAGGGAGGACTCGAACACCGGGGAGCTGTTTTTT
CAISDLDREDSNTGELFF
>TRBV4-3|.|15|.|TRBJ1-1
TGCGCCAGCAGCCAGGACGCGGGGGGATCCACTGAAGCTTTCTTT
CASSQDAGGSTEAFF
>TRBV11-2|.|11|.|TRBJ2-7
TGTGCCAGCAGCTCCCTCGGCGAGCAGTACTTC
CASSSLGEQYF
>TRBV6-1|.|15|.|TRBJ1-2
TGTGCCAGCAGCCTCGACTGGGTCGCTAACTATGGCTACACCTTC
CASSLDWVANYGYTF
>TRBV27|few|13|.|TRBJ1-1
TGTGCCAGCAGTTACGGCCGATACACTGAAGCTTTCTTT
CASSYGRYTEAFF
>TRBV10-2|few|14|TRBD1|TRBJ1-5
TGCGCCAGCAGTGAGTCCGACAGGGATCAGCCCCAGCATTTT
CASSESDRDQPQHF
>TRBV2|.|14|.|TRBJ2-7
TGTGCCAGCCTCATAGAAGTCACCACCTACGAGCAGTACTTC
CASLIEVTTYEQYF
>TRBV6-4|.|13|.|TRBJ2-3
TGTGCCAGCAGTGGCGGTAGCACAGATACGCAGTATTTT
CASSGGSTDTQYF
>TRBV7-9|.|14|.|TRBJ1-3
TGTGCCAGCAGCTTACAGGGTGCTGGAAACACCATATATTTT
CASSLQGAGNTIYF
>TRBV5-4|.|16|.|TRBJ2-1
TGTGCCAGCAGCTTGATGAAAATGGGGGGGCACAATGAGCAGTTCTTC
CASSLMKMGGHNEQFF
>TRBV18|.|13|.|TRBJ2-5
TGTGCCAGCTCACCTCCGGGGTTGGAGACCCAGTACTTC
CASSPPGLETQYF
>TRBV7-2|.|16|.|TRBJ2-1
TGTGCCAGCCCCAGGATTATCGCCAGCTCCTACAATGAGCAGTTCTTC
CASPRIIASSYNEQFF
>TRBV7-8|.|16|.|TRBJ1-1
TGTGCCAGCAGCTTACGGGGCCCGAACATGAACACTGAAGCTTTCTTT
CASSLRGPNMNTEAFF
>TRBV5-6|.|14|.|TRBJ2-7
TGTGCCAGCAGCTTGGGACGCGTCTCCTACGAGCAGTACTTC
CASSLGRVSYEQYF
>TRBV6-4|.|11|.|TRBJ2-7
TGTGCCAGCTTCAGGCACTACGAGCAGTACTTC
CASFRHYEQYF